This entry lists 19 T cell receptor beta chains sequenced from one sample in a study of T cell responses to AZD1222 COVID-19 vaccine. Data came from immunoSEQ multiplex PCR; TCRdb stores just in-frame clones and leaves some out. The profile shows 150,000 or so clones, more than 85% of them singletons. This material consisted of peripheral blood, taken 28 days after the second AZD1222 dose. The receptors here all came from an adult who received the AZD1222 COVID-19 vaccine.

V is TRBV19 and J is TRBJ1-6, with D unclear. CDR3 size: 14 residues. V shed 2 bases and J shed 5 bases, with 7 bases lying between them. CDR1 LNHDA and CDR2 SQIVND come from the germline V gene (reference sequence). The CDR3 region has the DNA TGTGCCAGTAGTATACCGGGGAATAATTCACCCCTCCACTTT. This encodes CASSIPGNNSPLHF.

The genes are TRBV19 and TRBJ1-5; TRBD1 matches 10 bases. The germline CDR1 and CDR2 sequences are LNHDA and SQIVND (reference sequence). The CDR3 is 14 residues long. V dropped 10 bases and J dropped 7; count of bases not matched to a gene: 10. CDR3 DNA sequence: TGTGCCACCGAAGACAGGGGGCGCCTCCAGCCCCAGCATTTT. Its translation is CATEDRGRLQPQHF.

This clone was observed once. The rearrangement links TRBV28 to TRBJ2-3; D possibly corresponds to TRBD1 (5 bases). This CDR3 is 15 amino acids long. CDR1 and CDR2 from the germline V gene are MDHEN and SYDVKM. Trimming took 1 base from V and 4 from J, leaving 12 bases between them. For the CDR3, the DNA is TGTGCCAGCAGTTTATACCAGGGTGTGGCAGATACGCAGTATTTT. Protein: CASSLYQGVADTQYF.

This rearrangement joins TRBV5-1 to TRBJ2-3; 11 nucleotides align to TRBD2. CDR1 and CDR2 from the germline V gene are SGHRS and YFSETQ. This CDR3 has 15 residues. V shed 7 bases, J shed 1 base, and the junction held 5 bases outside the gene matches. The CDR3 sequence: CASRLGLAGTDTQYF. The CDR3 nucleotides are TGCGCCAGCCGACTGGGACTAGCGGGCACAGATACGCAGTATTTT.

V gene TRBV7-9 combines with J gene TRBJ2-5; TRBD1 matches 7 bases. Germline V lookup: CDR1 SEHNR, CDR2 FQNEAQ (reference sequence). J gave up 1 base and V 4 bases, and 6 bases lay outside the gene matches. The CDR3 totals 15 residues. CDR3 nucleotides: TGTGCCAGCAGCTCCGGACAGGTTTTCCAAGAGACCCAGTACTTC. Residues: CASSSGQVFQETQYF.

The chain employs TRBV19 and TRBJ1-2, with TRBD1 matching 10 bases. Germline V gene lookup returns CDR1 LNHDA and CDR2 SQIVND (reference sequence). The CDR3 is 14 amino acids. V shed 7 bases and J 2 bases; nucleotides not matched to a gene: 4. CDR3 nucleotide sequence: TGTGCCAGTAAGACGGGACAGGGGAACTATGGCTACACCTTC. Amino acid sequence: CASKTGQGNYGYTF.

CDR3 DNA: TGTGCCAGCAGTACAAGGGTGAACACTGAAGCTTTCTTT. Protein product: CASSTRVNTEAFF. The rearrangement joins TRBV28 to TRBJ1-1, with D uncertain. The V gene's germline CDR1 is MDHEN and CDR2 SYDVKM. The CDR3 is made up of 13 amino acids. V lost 5 bases and J 0 bases, leaving 7 bases between the germline ends.

This rearrangement joins TRBV3-1 (or the pseudogene TRBV3-2) to TRBJ1-1, with 8 bases aligning to TRBD1. CDR1 and CDR2 from the germline V gene are LGHDT and YNNKEL (reference sequence). The V segment lost 3 bases and the J segment 7 bases; nucleotides outside the gene matches: 4. There are 13 residues in the CDR3. The CDR3 DNA sequence: TGTGCCAGCAGCCAGGTAACAGGGGGTGAAGCTTTCTTT. Translating gives CASSQVTGGEAFF.

The chain recombines TRBV19 with TRBJ1-5; 7 nucleotides line up with TRBD1. Trimming cost V 10 bases and J 1 base; bases outside gene matches: 16. This CDR3 comprises 17 residues. Germline V CDR1 and CDR2: LNHDA, SQIVND (reference sequence). The CDR3 here is CATSGQAKTGSNQPQHF. CDR3 nucleotide sequence: TGTGCCACCTCAGGACAGGCCAAGACAGGAAGCAATCAGCCCCAGCATTTT. The complete variable domain, with remaining parts taken from reference TRBV19 and TRBJ1-5, reads DGGITQSPKYLFRKEGQNVTLSCEQNLNHDAMYWYRQDPGQGLRLIYYSQIVNDFQKGDIAEGYSVSREKKESFPLTVTSAQKNPTAFYLCATSGQAKTGSNQPQHFGDGTRLSIL.

V usage is TRBV5-1 and J usage is TRBJ2-5; tentative D call: TRBD1 (6 bases). Germline V CDR1 and CDR2: SGHRS, YFSETQ. The CDR3 consists of 15 residues. V shed 0 bases and J shed 5 bases, with 14 bases lying between them. This chain's CDR3 is CASSLDFDRKETQYF. The CDR3 DNA reads TGCGCCAGCAGCTTGGATTTTGACAGGAAGGAGACCCAGTACTTC.

The chain recombines TRBV7-9 with TRBJ1-2; TRBD1 might be the D (5 bases). Germline lookup yields CDR1 SEHNR and CDR2 FQNEAQ (reference sequence). This CDR3 contains 12 residues. Trimming removed 5 bases at V and 8 bases at J, with 12 bases between. This CDR3 is CASSTWTPGYTF. For the CDR3, the DNA is TGTGCCAGCAGCACCTGGACACCAGGCTACACCTTC.

This sequence joins TRBV5-1 and TRBJ2-5, with D tentatively TRBD1 or TRBD2 (6 bases each). The germline V gene has CDR1 SGHRS and CDR2 YFSETQ. The ends were cut back, 2 bases at V and 4 bases at J, with 9 bases in the middle. CDR3 size: 13 residues. The DNA for the CDR3 is TGCGCCAGCAGCTTCGAGGGGGGAGAGACCCAGTACTTC. This gives the protein CASSFEGGETQYF.

This clone was seen only once. The chain recombines TRBV19 with TRBJ1-5, with TRBD1 matching over 7 bases. J gave up 5 bases and V 7 bases, and 14 bases lay outside the gene matches. CDR1 is LNHDA, CDR2 SQIVND, per germline (reference sequence). CDR3 length: 16 amino acids. This CDR3 reads CASNVGGGLSHQPQHF. The DNA for the CDR3 is TGTGCCAGTAATGTGGGAGGGGGCCTTTCTCATCAGCCCCAGCATTTT.

The rearrangement links TRBV6-5 to TRBJ1-1; D is unclear. Trimming removed 2 bases from V and 1 base from J, with 11 bases in between. The CDR3 has 15 residues. Per germline, CDR1 MNHEY and CDR2 SVGAGI. CDR3 residues: CASSYIGVTNTEAFF. As DNA, the CDR3 is TGTGCCAGCAGTTACATTGGGGTAACGAACACTGAAGCTTTCTTT.

This chain connects TRBV5-4 to TRBJ1-1, with 9 bases lining up with TRBD1. The CDR3 runs 16 residues. Trimming removed 3 bases from V and 4 bases from J; junction bases left unmatched: 10. The germline CDR1 and CDR2 sequences are SGHNT and YYREEE (reference sequence). The CDR3 DNA reads as TGTGCCAGCAGCTCGGGACAGGGATTGAAGGGCACTGAAGCTTTCTTT. It yields the protein CASSSGQGLKGTEAFF.

This rearrangement joins TRBV5-1 to TRBJ2-7; D might be TRBD2 (6 bases). The CDR3 contains 13 residues. The germline gives CDR1 SGHRS, CDR2 YFSETQ. The ends were cut back, 1 base at V and 7 bases at J, with 12 bases in the middle. CDR3 sequence reads: CASSLFPGREQYF. As DNA, the CDR3 is TGCGCCAGCAGCTTGTTTCCGGGGAGGGAGCAGTACTTC.

The genes are TRBV6-5 and TRBJ1-2; D unresolved. CDR1 and CDR2 from the germline V gene are MNHEY and SVGAGI. V was trimmed by 5 bases and J by 4 bases, leaving 17 bases between them. CDR3 length: 15 amino acids. DNA for the CDR3: TGTGCCAGCAGTCCTCAGGTGTTTGGTGCCTATGGCTACACCTTC. Translating it yields CASSPQVFGAYGYTF.

A single count supports this clone. The chain recombines TRBV10-1 with TRBJ2-5, with D tentatively TRBD1 (5 bases). V shed 3 bases and J shed 4 bases, with 9 bases lying between them. The V gene's germline CDR1 is WNHNN and CDR2 SYGVQD (reference sequence). The CDR3 has 13 amino acids. CDR3 sequence reads: CASSDAGAETQYF. The DNA of the CDR3 is TGCGCCAGCAGTGACGCTGGGGCAGAGACCCAGTACTTC.

CDR3: CASSLSLSGITSYNEQFF. For the CDR3, the DNA is TGTGCCAGCAGCTTATCTCTTAGCGGGATCACCTCCTACAATGAGCAGTTCTTC. The chain combines TRBV11-2 with TRBJ2-1; 8 positions agree with TRBD2. Germline CDR1 and CDR2: SGHAT and FQNNGV. V shed 2 bases and J 0 bases; nucleotides not matched to a gene: 9. CDR3 length: 18 residues.